Below are 26 T cell receptor beta chains sequenced from a single sample in a study of shared clonotypes between healthy human individuals. Method: immunoSEQ multiplex PCR; TCRdb's copy keeps in-frame clones and lacks some. The table includes around 510,000 clones, roughly 95% detected once. Sequencing was carried out using naive CD4+ T cells sorted from blood. Subset indicated: CD45RA+ positively selected. The source is a woman in her 30s in good health.

V gene TRBV28 combines with J gene TRBJ1-1; D is perhaps TRBD1 (5 bases). Germline V lookup: CDR1 MDHEN, CDR2 SYDVKM. V was trimmed by 6 bases and J by 13 bases, leaving 15 bases between them. The CDR3 runs to 11 residues. The CDR3 DNA follows: TGTGCCAGCAGCCCTGGGGCACCGCGTTTCTTT. Its protein is CASSPGAPRFF.

The V gene is TRBV7-6, the J gene TRBJ2-7; TRBD1 might be the D (6 bases). From germline, CDR1 is SGHVS and CDR2 FNYEAQ. V was cut by 5 bases and J by 0 bases, with 14 bases left in between. This CDR3 is built from 15 residues. The CDR3 protein is CASSTTRGHSYEQYF. DNA of the CDR3: TGTGCCAGCAGCACAACCAGGGGTCACTCCTACGAGCAGTACTTC.

CDR3 amino acids: CASSQSNDRASYEQYF. The CDR3 DNA is TGCGCCAGCAGTCAATCGAACGACAGGGCCTCCTACGAGCAGTACTTC. The chain combines TRBV23-1 with TRBJ2-7; 7 positions match TRBD1. TRBV23-1 is classed as an ORF, of uncertain function. CDR3 size: 16 residues. J was trimmed by 0 bases and V by 0 bases; bases with no gene match: 5.

The V call is TRBV19, the J call TRBJ2-2; no clear D. The CDR3 covers 13 residues. V was shortened by 1 base and J by 1 base, with 1 base between the two germline ends. Germline V CDR1 and CDR2: LNHDA, SQIVND (reference sequence). The CDR3 here is CASSIVNTGELFF. The CDR3 nucleotides read TGTGCCAGTAGTATAGTGAACACCGGGGAGCTGTTTTTT.

The chain joins TRBV2 to TRBJ2-2; tentatively, D is TRBD1 (6 bases). The CDR3 extends over 16 amino acids. The V end lost 6 bases, the J end lost 0 bases, and 14 bases lay between the germline ends. The V gene's germline CDR1 is SNHLY and CDR2 FYNNEI. The CDR3 loop reads CASRARTVTNTGELFF. The CDR3 DNA follows: TGTGCCAGCAGGGCTAGGACAGTGACGAACACCGGGGAGCTGTTTTTT.

In its sample, this clone was seen a few times. This chain links TRBV25-1 with TRBJ2-7; D may match TRBD1 or TRBD2 (5 bases each). The CDR3 has 13 residues. Trimming stripped 6 bases from V and 4 bases from J, with 13 bases between. CDR1 is MGHDK and CDR2 is SYGVNS in the germline V gene. The CDR3 region is CASRAGTGYEQYF. The CDR3 DNA follows: TGTGCCAGCAGAGCCGGGACGGGGTACGAGCAGTACTTC.

The rearrangement links TRBV11-2 to TRBJ2-7, with 10 bases aligning to TRBD2. Germline trimming cut 3 bases from V and 2 bases from J; bases unmatched to any gene: 10. This CDR3 spans 17 amino acids. Per the germline V gene, CDR1 is SGHAT and CDR2 is FQNNGV. The DNA of the CDR3 is TGTGCCAGCAGCTTCCGAGAGGGACTAGCGATCCCCTACGAGCAGTACTTC. It yields the protein CASSFREGLAIPYEQYF. Complete variable domain (other parts from reference TRBV11-2 and TRBJ2-7): EAGVAQSPRYKIIEKRQSVAFWCNPISGHATLYWYQQILGQGPKLLIQFQNNGVVDDSQLPKDRFSAERLKGVDSTLKIQPAKLEDSAVYLCASSFREGLAIPYEQYFGPGTRLTVT.

The V and J genes are TRBV28 and TRBJ2-1; the D gene could be TRBD1 or TRBD2 (5 bases each). CDR3 length equals 19 residues. The V end was cut by 4 bases, the J end by 0 bases, with 22 bases between. CDR1 MDHEN and CDR2 SYDVKM come from the germline V gene. The CDR3 DNA reads as TGTGCCAGCAGTTCCCCTCGGGACCGAACCGTCAGCTCCTACAATGAGCAGTTCTTC. This sequence encodes CASSSPRDRTVSSYNEQFF.

This clone was seen a single time. V gene TRBV30 combines with J gene TRBJ2-1; no reliable D call. CDR1 and CDR2 from the germline V gene are GTSNPN and SVGIG (reference sequence). The V end lost 3 bases, the J end lost 6 bases, and 6 bases lay between the germline ends. The length of the CDR3 is 11 residues. The DNA for the CDR3 is TGTGCCTGGAGCAGAAGCAATGAGCAGTTCTTC. As protein: CAWSRSNEQFF.

This chain connects TRBV6-5 to TRBJ2-3, with TRBD2 matching over 11 bases. Germline V gene sequence: CDR1 MNHEY, CDR2 SVGAGI. The ends lost 8 bases at V and 1 base at J; junction bases unmatched: 5. The CDR3 sequence is 15 residues long. The CDR3 DNA sequence: TGTGCCAGCCGCCTAGCGGGAGGACGCACAGATACGCAGTATTTT. Translating gives CASRLAGGRTDTQYF.

Notes on this clone: It is unclear where the CDR3 begins or ends on the DNA, so no DNA is shown, and the CDR3 is as TCRdb lists it. The J gene is TRBJ1-2, the V gene TRBV28. The CDR3 totals 15 residues, both ends included. CDR1 is MDHEN and CDR2 is SYDVKM in the germline V gene. CDR3 sequence: CASSTSGVGMYGYTF.

Details on this clone: The same CDR3 is also encoded by other DNA sequences in this sample. The rearrangement links TRBV5-1 to TRBJ2-7, with TRBD2 matching 8 bases. The germline V gene has CDR1 SGHRS and CDR2 YFSETQ. The CDR3 loop spans 14 amino acids. Germline trimming cut 2 bases from V and 2 bases from J; bases unmatched to any gene: 3. DNA of the CDR3: TGCGCCAGCAGCTTTACTAGCGGAACCTACGAGCAGTACTTC. This codes for CASSFTSGTYEQYF.

This chain uses TRBV14 with TRBJ1-1; D unclear. The CDR3 loop spans 10 amino acids. Germline CDR1 is SGHDN and CDR2 is FVKESK. In DNA, the CDR3 is TGTGCTTACCAAAGCACTGAAGCTTTCTTT. This sequence encodes CAYQSTEAFF.

J is TRBJ2-1 and V is TRBV6-5, with D perhaps given as TRBD1 or TRBD2 (5 bases each). The V gene lost 6 bases and the J gene lost 10 bases, with 13 bases spanning the gap. The CDR3 consists of 12 residues. Germline V lookup: CDR1 MNHEY, CDR2 SVGAGI. The CDR3 region has the DNA TGTGCCAGCAGCATCGCAGGGACGGAGCAGTTCTTC. It is translated as CASSIAGTEQFF.

The CDR3 DNA follows: TGCGCCAGCAGCCCTTCCGGGACAGGAGCCTACGAGCAGTACTTC. It specifies CASSPSGTGAYEQYF. This chain uses TRBV4-1 with TRBJ2-7; 8 nucleotides align to TRBD1. Per germline, CDR1 MGHRA and CDR2 YSYEKL. V lost 4 bases, J lost 2 bases, and 7 bases stayed unmatched. The CDR3 totals 15 residues.

The gene calls are TRBV5-1 and TRBJ1-3; no reliable D call. Per the germline V gene, CDR1 is SGHRS and CDR2 is YFSETQ. V lost 0 bases to trimming and J lost 4 bases, with 11 bases between them. CDR3 size: 15 residues. In nucleotides, the CDR3 is TGCGCCAGCAGCTTGGTTTGGGTCCCCGGAAACACCATATATTTT. Translation gives CASSLVWVPGNTIYF. Using reference TRBV5-1 and TRBJ1-3 for the parts outside the CDR3, the full variable domain is KAGVTQTPRYLIKTRGQQVTLSCSPISGHRSVSWYQQTPGQGLQFLFEYFSETQRNKGNFPGRFSGRQFSNSRSEMNVSTLELGDSALYLCASSLVWVPGNTIYFGEGSWLTVV.

This clone was observed once. The rearrangement links TRBV7-3 to TRBJ1-2, with D possibly matching TRBD1 (6 bases). Germline V lookup: CDR1 SGHTA, CDR2 FQGTGA. This CDR3 has 15 amino acids. V was shortened by 0 bases and J by 6 bases, with 14 bases between the two germline ends. The DNA for the CDR3 is TGTGCCAGCAGCTTAACAGGGGGTAGGCAAGATGGCTACACCTTC. Protein: CASSLTGGRQDGYTF.

The chain combines TRBV6-6 with TRBJ1-2; 9 bases are a match to TRBD1. The V gene's germline CDR1 is MNHNY and CDR2 SVGAGI (reference sequence). The CDR3 is 15 residues long. V trimming: 2 bases; J trimming: 3 bases; junction bases outside the gene matches: 4. The CDR3 bases are TGTGCCAGCAGTTACCAACAGGGGGCAGACTATGGCTACACCTTC. Amino acids: CASSYQQGADYGYTF.

The chain links TRBV5-1 to TRBJ2-7, with 10 bases lining up with TRBD1. The CDR3 sequence is 17 residues long. Looked up from germline, CDR1 is SGHRS and CDR2 is YFSETQ. Germline trimming cut 4 bases from V and 4 bases from J; bases unmatched to any gene: 14. The CDR3 bases are TGCGCCAGCAGCCCCCGGGACAGGGGAGTCGGGGATTACGAGCAGTACTTC. Protein sequence: CASSPRDRGVGDYEQYF.

The chain combines TRBV19 with TRBJ1-4; 7 positions match TRBD1. V dropped 8 bases and J dropped 4; count of bases not matched to a gene: 7. This CDR3 contains 14 residues. Germline V gene data show CDR1 as LNHDA and CDR2 as SQIVND (reference sequence). The chain's CDR3 is CASSRTGVNEKLFF. The CDR3 DNA reads as TGTGCCAGTTCTCGGACAGGAGTTAATGAAAAACTGTTTTTT.

This rearrangement joins TRBV28 to TRBJ2-1; weak D call: TRBD2 (6 bases). CDR1 and CDR2 (germline): MDHEN, SYDVKM. The CDR3 has 15 residues. V lost 7 bases to trimming and J lost 1 base, with 14 bases between them. This CDR3 is CASTSTGTSYNEQFF. CDR3 nucleotides: TGTGCCAGCACCTCAACCGGGACTTCCTACAATGAGCAGTTCTTC.

This chain links TRBV12-5 with TRBJ2-1; tentatively, D is TRBD1 or TRBD2 (5 bases each). This CDR3 has 15 residues. The V gene's germline CDR1 is LGHNT and CDR2 FRNRAP. V lost 6 bases and J lost 1, with 13 bases in between. CDR3 amino acids: CASGAGTGSYNEQFF. Here the CDR3 DNA reads TGTGCTAGTGGGGCAGGGACGGGTTCCTACAATGAGCAGTTCTTC.

This clone appeared a single time. The rearrangement links TRBV11-2 to TRBJ2-4; 8 nucleotides line up with TRBD1. The V and J ends lost 5 bases and 0 bases, in that order; junction bases with no gene match: 12. Germline V gives CDR1 SGHAT, CDR2 FQNNGV. The CDR3 spans 18 residues. CDR3 amino acids: CASSHPIAQGVAKNIQYF. In DNA, the CDR3 is TGTGCCAGCAGCCACCCTATCGCACAGGGGGTAGCCAAAAACATTCAGTACTTC.

This clone was seen only once. The genes are TRBV19 and TRBJ2-3; TRBD2 aligns across 11 bases. The CDR3 loop spans 16 amino acids. V shed 3 bases, J shed 1 base, and the junction held 3 bases outside the gene matches. Germline CDR1 is LNHDA and CDR2 is SQIVND (reference sequence). CDR3 sequence (DNA): TGTGCCAGTAGTATGATTAGCGGGAGGGGCACAGATACGCAGTATTTT. Its protein product is CASSMISGRGTDTQYF. Complete variable domain (other parts from reference TRBV19 and TRBJ2-3): DGGITQSPKYLFRKEGQNVTLSCEQNLNHDAMYWYRQDPGQGLRLIYYSQIVNDFQKGDIAEGYSVSREKKESFPLTVTSAQKNPTAFYLCASSMISGRGTDTQYFGPGTRLTVL.

This clone was detected once. The chain recombines TRBV10-2 with TRBJ1-5; D may be TRBD1 (6 bases). Trimming took 10 bases from V and 7 from J, leaving 14 bases between them. The CDR3 has 12 residues. CDR1 and CDR2 (germline): WSHSY, SAAADI. The CDR3 loop is CATRGSNQPQHF. The CDR3 DNA sequence: TGCGCCACCAGGGGCTCTAACCAGCCCCAGCATTTT.

The V gene is TRBV7-7, the J gene TRBJ2-1; 9 positions agree with TRBD2. The germline V gene has CDR1 SSHAT and CDR2 FNYEAQ (reference sequence). The V and J ends lost 6 bases and 2 bases, in that order; junction bases with no gene match: 5. The CDR3 loop spans 15 amino acids. This chain's CDR3 is CASSPGTSTYNEQFF. CDR3 DNA sequence: TGTGCCAGCAGTCCCGGGACTAGCACCTACAATGAGCAGTTCTTC.